The 5 T cell receptor beta chains below all came from one sample that was sequenced in a study of human T cells and chemical hapten exposure. Time point specified: patch test 1, 2 weeks after DPC sensitization. Indicated treatment: therapeutic diphenylcyclopropenone sensitization with weekly scalp DPC. TCRdb independently ran MiXCR on the RACE reads; one entry per CDR3 protein. The sample yields 75,000 to 95,000 distinct CDR3 sequences, around 11% seen once. This specimen consisted of whole blood, obtained in connection with sensitization to the hapten diphenylcyclopropenone (DPC). Receptors were obtained from a woman in her sixties or seventies with alopecia areata. Some clones in this sample may be carry-over from other donors' samples.

The chain recombines TRBV25-1 with TRBJ2-3, with D maybe TRBD1 (6 bases). Trimming removed 7 bases from V and 0 bases from J, with 11 bases in between. The CDR3 totals 14 residues. Germline CDR1 is MGHDK and CDR2 is SYGVNS. CDR3 in DNA: TGTGCCAGCACTGACAGGTACAGCACAGATACGCAGTATTTT. It codes for CASTDRYSTDTQYF.

The V gene is TRBV12-3 or TRBV12-4, the J gene TRBJ1-2; D is unresolved. V dropped 6 bases and J dropped 3 bases, with 14 bases sitting between them. The CDR3 spans 14 residues. CDR3 in amino acids: CASSIQPTHYGYTF. In nucleotides, the CDR3 is TGTGCCAGCAGCATTCAGCCTACGCACTATGGCTACACCTTC.

V usage is TRBV5-3 and J usage is TRBJ1-1; D gene uncertain. TRBV5-3 falls under the ORF class, with uncertain function. This CDR3 spans 14 amino acids. V was shortened by 0 bases and J by 4 bases, with 10 bases between the two germline ends. DNA of the CDR3: TGTGCCAGAAGCTTGGCCCCCGGTGTCACTGAAGCTTTCTTT. This translates into CARSLAPGVTEAFF.

This clonotype appeared many times. V is TRBV12-3 or TRBV12-4 and J is TRBJ1-5; D perhaps matches TRBD1 (5 bases). V lost 6 bases, J lost 5 bases, and 11 bases lay in between. The length of the CDR3 is 13 residues. The CDR3 region has the DNA TGTGCCAGCAGCGGGACGGAGGATCAGCCCCAGCATTTT. Amino acid sequence: CASSGTEDQPQHF.

This clonotype has ten or more counts. The chain recombines TRBV18 with TRBJ2-7; 9 nucleotides line up with TRBD1. Germline V gene data show CDR1 as KGHSH and CDR2 as LQKENI. This CDR3 has 17 residues. Unmatched junction bases numbered 13, after V lost 1 base and J lost 6 bases. CDR3: CASSPQGQGVGPGEQYF. CDR3 bases: TGTGCCAGCTCACCACAGGGACAGGGAGTTGGTCCGGGCGAGCAGTACTTC.